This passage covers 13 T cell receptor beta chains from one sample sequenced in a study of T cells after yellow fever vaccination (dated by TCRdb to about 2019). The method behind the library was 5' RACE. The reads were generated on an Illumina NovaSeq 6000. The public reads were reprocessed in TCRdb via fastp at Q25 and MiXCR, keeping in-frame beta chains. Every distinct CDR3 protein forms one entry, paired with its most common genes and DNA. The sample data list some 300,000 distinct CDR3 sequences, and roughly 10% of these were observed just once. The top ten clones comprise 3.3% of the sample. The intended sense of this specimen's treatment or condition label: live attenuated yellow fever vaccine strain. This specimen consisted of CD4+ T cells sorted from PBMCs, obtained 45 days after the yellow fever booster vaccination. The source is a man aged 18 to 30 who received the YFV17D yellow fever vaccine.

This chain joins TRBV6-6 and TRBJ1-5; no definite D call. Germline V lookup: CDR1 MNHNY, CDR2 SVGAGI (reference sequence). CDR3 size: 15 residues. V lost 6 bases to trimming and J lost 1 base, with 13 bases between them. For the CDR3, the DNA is TGTGCCAGCAGCCCGGTAGGCGAGAGCAATCAGCCCCAGCATTTT. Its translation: CASSPVGESNQPQHF.

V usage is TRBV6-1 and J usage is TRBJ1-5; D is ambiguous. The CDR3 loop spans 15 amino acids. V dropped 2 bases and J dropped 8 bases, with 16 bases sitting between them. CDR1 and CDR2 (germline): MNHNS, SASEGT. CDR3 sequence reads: CASSEMGSKGEPQHF. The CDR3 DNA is TGTGCCAGCAGTGAAATGGGGTCTAAGGGAGAGCCCCAGCATTTT.

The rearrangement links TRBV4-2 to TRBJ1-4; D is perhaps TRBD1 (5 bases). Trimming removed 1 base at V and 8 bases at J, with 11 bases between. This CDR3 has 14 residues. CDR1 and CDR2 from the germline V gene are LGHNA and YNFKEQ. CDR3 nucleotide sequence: TGTGCCAGCAGCCAAGGGCAGGGTTGGGAAAAACTGTTTTTT. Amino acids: CASSQGQGWEKLFF.

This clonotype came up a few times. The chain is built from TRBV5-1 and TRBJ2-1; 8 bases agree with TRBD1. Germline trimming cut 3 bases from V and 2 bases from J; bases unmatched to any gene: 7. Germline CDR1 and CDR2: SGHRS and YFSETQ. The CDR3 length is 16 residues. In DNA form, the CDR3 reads TGCGCCAGCAGCTCTGGACAGGGTCTTACCTACAATGAGCAGTTCTTC. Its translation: CASSSGQGLTYNEQFF.

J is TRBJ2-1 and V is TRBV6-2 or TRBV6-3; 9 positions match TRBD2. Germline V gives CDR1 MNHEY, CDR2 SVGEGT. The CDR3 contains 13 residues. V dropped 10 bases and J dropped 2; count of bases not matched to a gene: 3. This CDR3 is CATSSGAYNEQFF. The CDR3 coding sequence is TGTGCCACCTCTAGCGGGGCCTACAATGAGCAGTTCTTC.

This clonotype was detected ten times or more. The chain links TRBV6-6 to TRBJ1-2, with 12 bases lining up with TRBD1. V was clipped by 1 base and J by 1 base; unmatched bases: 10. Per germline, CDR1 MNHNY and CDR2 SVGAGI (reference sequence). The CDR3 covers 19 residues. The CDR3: CASSYLRDRGRVDNYGYTF. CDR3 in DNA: TGTGCCAGCAGTTACTTGCGGGACAGGGGGCGGGTAGATAACTATGGCTACACCTTC.

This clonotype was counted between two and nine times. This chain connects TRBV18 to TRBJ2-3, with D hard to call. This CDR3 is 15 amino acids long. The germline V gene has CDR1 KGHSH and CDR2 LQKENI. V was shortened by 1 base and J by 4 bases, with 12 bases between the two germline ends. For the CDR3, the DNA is TGTGCCAGCTCACCACTCTTGGGGAAGGCAGATACGCAGTATTTT. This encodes CASSPLLGKADTQYF. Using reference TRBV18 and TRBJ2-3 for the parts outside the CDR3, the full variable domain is NAGVMQNPRHLVRRRGQEARLRCSPMKGHSHVYWYRQLPEEGLKFMVYLQKENIIDESGMPKERFSAEFPKEGPSILRIQQVVRGDSAAYFCASSPLLGKADTQYFGPGTRLTVL.

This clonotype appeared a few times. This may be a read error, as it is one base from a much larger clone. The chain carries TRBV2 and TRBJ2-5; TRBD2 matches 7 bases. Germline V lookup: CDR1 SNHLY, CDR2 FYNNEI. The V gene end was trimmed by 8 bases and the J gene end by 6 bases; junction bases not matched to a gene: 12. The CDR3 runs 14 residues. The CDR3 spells CASAFWGGPQTQYF. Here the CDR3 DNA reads TGTGCCAGCGCCTTTTGGGGGGGACCTCAGACCCAGTACTTC.

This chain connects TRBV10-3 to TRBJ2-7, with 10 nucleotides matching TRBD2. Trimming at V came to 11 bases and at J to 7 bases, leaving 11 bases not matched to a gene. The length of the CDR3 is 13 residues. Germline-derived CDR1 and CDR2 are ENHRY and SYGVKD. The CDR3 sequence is CAVLPAGGEEQYV. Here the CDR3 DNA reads TGTGCCGTCCTCCCAGCGGGGGGGGAGGAGCAGTACGTC.

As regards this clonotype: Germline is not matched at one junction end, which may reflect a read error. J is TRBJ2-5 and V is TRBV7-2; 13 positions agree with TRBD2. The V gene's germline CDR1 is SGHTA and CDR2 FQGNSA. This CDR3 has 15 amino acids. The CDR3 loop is CASSLTSGGAQTRYF. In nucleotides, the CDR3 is TGTGCCAGCAGCCTCACTAGCGGGGGGGCCCAGACCCGGTACTTC. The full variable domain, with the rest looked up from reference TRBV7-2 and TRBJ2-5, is GAGVSQSPSNKVTEKGKDVELRCDPISGHTALYWYRQSLGQGLEFLIYFQGNSAPDKSGLPSDRFSAERTGGSVSTLTIQRTQQEDSAVYLCASSLTSGGAQTRYFGPGTRLLVL.

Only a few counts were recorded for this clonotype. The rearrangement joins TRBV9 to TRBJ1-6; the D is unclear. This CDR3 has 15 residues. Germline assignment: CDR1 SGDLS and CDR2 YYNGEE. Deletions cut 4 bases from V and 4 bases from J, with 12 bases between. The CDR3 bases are TGTGCCAGCAGCAAAGGGCCATCATATAATTCACCCCTCCACTTT. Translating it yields CASSKGPSYNSPLHF. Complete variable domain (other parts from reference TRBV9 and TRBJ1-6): DSGVTQTPKHLITATGQRVTLRCSPRSGDLSVYWYQQSLDQGLQFLIQYYNGEERAKGNILERFSAQQFPDLHSELNLSSLELGDSALYFCASSKGPSYNSPLHFGNGTRLTVT.

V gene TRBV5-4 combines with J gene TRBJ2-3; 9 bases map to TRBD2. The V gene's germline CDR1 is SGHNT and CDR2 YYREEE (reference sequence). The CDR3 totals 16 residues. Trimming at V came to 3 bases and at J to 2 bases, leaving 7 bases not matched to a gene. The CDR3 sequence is CASSSGGGVLTDTQYF. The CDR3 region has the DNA TGTGCCAGCAGCTCGGGCGGGGGGGTCCTCACAGATACGCAGTATTTT.

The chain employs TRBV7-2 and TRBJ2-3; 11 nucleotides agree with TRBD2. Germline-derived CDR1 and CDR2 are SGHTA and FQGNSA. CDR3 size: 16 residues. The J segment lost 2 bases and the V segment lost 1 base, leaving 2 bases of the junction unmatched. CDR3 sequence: CASSLVAGGITDTQYF. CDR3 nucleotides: TGTGCCAGCAGCTTAGTAGCGGGGGGGATCACAGATACGCAGTATTTT.